Shown below are 27 T cell receptor beta chains from a single sample sequenced in a study of identical twins. TCRdb processed the 5' RACE reads anew with MiXCR; each CDR3 protein has one entry. There are some 270,000 distinct CDR3 sequences in the sample; approximately 8.6% occur only once, and roughly 3.1% lies in the top ten. These same records also appear under a second study, on yellow fever vaccine responses in identical twins.

The sample comprised CD8+ T cells sorted from blood. All receptors derive from a woman between 18 and 30 years old in good health.

This clonotype was counted between two and nine times. CDR3 amino acids: CASSLVGSGPDTQYF. Here the CDR3 DNA reads TGTGCCAGCAGCTTAGTTGGATCGGGGCCAGATACGCAGTATTTT. V gene TRBV11-3 combines with J gene TRBJ2-3, with D perhaps being TRBD1 or TRBD2 (5 bases each). Between the trimmed V and J ends, which lost 1 base and 4 bases, there was a span of 12 bases. This CDR3 contains 15 residues. Germline V gene data show CDR1 as SGHNT and CDR2 as YENEEA. Based on the CDR3 plus reference TRBV11-3 and TRBJ2-3, the full variable domain is EAGVVQSPRYKIIEKKQPVAFWCNPISGHNTLYWYLQNLGQGPELLIRYENEEAVDDSQLPKDRFSAERLKGVDSTLKIQPAELGDSAVYLCASSLVGSGPDTQYFGPGTRLTVL.

Ten or more counts support this clonotype. The J gene is TRBJ2-1, the V gene TRBV12-3 or TRBV12-4; TRBD2 matches at 9 bases. The CDR3 has 15 amino acids. The trim removed 2 bases at V and 6 bases at J, leaving 5 bases unmatched. CDR3 residues: CASSLPETSGNEQFF. For the CDR3, the DNA is TGTGCCAGCAGTTTACCCGAGACTAGCGGCAATGAGCAGTTCTTC.

This clonotype was counted between two and nine times. The genes are TRBV30 and TRBJ1-5; D ambiguous. Trimming pared 7 bases from V and 1 base from J, leaving 17 bases between. The CDR3 is made up of 15 amino acids. From germline, CDR1 is GTSNPN and CDR2 SVGIG (reference sequence). CDR3 amino acids: CAFTWGTGSNQPQHF. The CDR3 nucleotides read TGTGCCTTCACATGGGGAACGGGGAGCAATCAGCCCCAGCATTTT.

The V gene is TRBV27, the J gene TRBJ2-7, with TRBD2 as a possible D gene (5 bases). Between the trimmed V and J ends, which lost 6 bases and 1 base, there was a span of 13 bases. This CDR3 spans 14 amino acids. Germline V lookup: CDR1 MNHEY, CDR2 SMNVEV (reference sequence). DNA of the CDR3: TGTGCCAGCAGCCCCAGACGGACTTCCTACGAGCAGTACTTC. Protein product: CASSPRRTSYEQYF.

This chain connects TRBV7-9 to TRBJ2-6, with D possibly called TRBD1 or TRBD2 (5 bases each). The germline V gene encodes CDR1 SEHNR and CDR2 FQNEAQ (reference sequence). Deletions cut 8 bases from V and 0 bases from J, with 17 bases between. The CDR3 has 17 amino acids. The CDR3 is CASPFGGGNSGANVLTF. Here the CDR3 DNA reads TGTGCCAGCCCCTTTGGGGGTGGGAACTCTGGGGCCAACGTCCTGACTTTC.

At least ten counts were recorded for this clonotype. CDR3 residues: CASKGQGESQPQHF. The CDR3 DNA follows: TGTGCCAGCAAAGGACAGGGGGAATCCCAGCCCCAGCATTTT. The chain joins TRBV27 to TRBJ1-5; TRBD1 agrees at 10 bases. The J segment lost 7 bases and the V segment lost 7 bases, leaving 7 bases of the junction unmatched. The germline CDR1 and CDR2 sequences are MNHEY and SMNVEV (reference sequence). The CDR3 is made up of 14 amino acids.

In this sample, this clonotype turned up many times. The CDR3 loop is CASSFKAGGWGTQYF. The DNA of the CDR3 is TGTGCCAGCAGTTTTAAGGCAGGGGGCTGGGGTACGCAGTATTTT. The chain employs TRBV27 and TRBJ2-3; 8 bases fit TRBD1. The CDR3 consists of 15 residues. Germline V gives CDR1 MNHEY, CDR2 SMNVEV (reference sequence). V shed 3 bases, J shed 8 bases, and the junction held 10 bases outside the gene matches.

This clonotype was seen many times. This rearrangement joins TRBV5-6 to TRBJ1-1; 8 positions agree with TRBD1. Germline trimming cut 0 bases from V and 6 bases from J; bases unmatched to any gene: 7. The CDR3 is 15 residues long. Germline assignment: CDR1 SGHDT and CDR2 YYEEEE. CDR3 DNA sequence: TGTGCCAGCAGCTTGGCCCCAGGGGGCGCTTCTGAAGCTTTCTTT. It encodes CASSLAPGGASEAFF.

This clonotype was seen more than once but under ten times. The chain recombines TRBV7-9 with TRBJ2-7; D uncertain. Germline V lookup: CDR1 SEHNR, CDR2 FQNEAQ (reference sequence). V was pared by 5 bases and J by 2 bases, with 10 bases between. The CDR3 is made up of 13 amino acids. The chain's CDR3 is CASSRTPPYEQYF. Written as DNA, the CDR3 is TGTGCCAGCAGCCGGACCCCACCCTACGAGCAGTACTTC.

This clonotype was recorded a few times. The chain uses TRBV10-3 and TRBJ2-7; 15 bases match TRBD2. The length of the CDR3 is 19 residues. V lost 0 bases, J lost 5 bases, and 11 bases stayed unmatched. In germline, CDR1 is ENHRY, CDR2 SYGVKD. CDR3 residues: CAISESGLAGGMTNDEQYF. The CDR3, as DNA: TGTGCCATCAGTGAGTCGGGACTAGCGGGGGGCATGACTAACGACGAGCAGTACTTC.

This clonotype was seen many times. The genes are TRBV5-1 and TRBJ2-7, with D tentatively TRBD1 or TRBD2 (5 bases each). The germline V and J ends were trimmed by 0 bases and 7 bases, with 11 bases remaining between them. The germline gives CDR1 SGHRS, CDR2 YFSETQ. The CDR3 contains 13 residues. The CDR3 region has the DNA TGCGCCAGCAGCTTGGGTGAATGGGGGGAGCAGTACTTC. This translates into CASSLGEWGEQYF. The entire variable domain, with the rest obtained from reference TRBV5-1 and TRBJ2-7, is as follows: KAGVTQTPRYLIKTRGQQVTLSCSPISGHRSVSWYQQTPGQGLQFLFEYFSETQRNKGNFPGRFSGRQFSNSRSEMNVSTLELGDSALYLCASSLGEWGEQYFGPGTRLTVT.

This clonotype was seen ten or more times. V is TRBV28 and J is TRBJ2-1, with 10 bases fitting TRBD1. The CDR3 is 17 amino acids. The J segment lost 5 bases and the V segment lost 3 bases, leaving 10 bases of the junction unmatched. From germline, CDR1 is MDHEN and CDR2 SYDVKM. The CDR3 sequence: CASSFRDRGERNNEQFF. The CDR3 DNA sequence: TGTGCCAGCAGTTTCCGGGACAGGGGAGAACGAAACAATGAGCAGTTCTTC.

The table lists this clonotype with a few counts. The V call is TRBV27, the J call TRBJ2-1, with TRBD1 matching 8 bases. V gave up 0 bases and J gave up 6 bases; unmatched junction bases: 7. Per germline, CDR1 MNHEY and CDR2 SMNVEV (reference sequence). CDR3 size: 16 residues. This CDR3 is CASSLSRTGSFNEQFF. The CDR3 region has the DNA TGTGCCAGCAGTTTATCTCGGACAGGGTCTTTCAATGAGCAGTTCTTC.

This chain joins TRBV10-3 and TRBJ2-3; no reliable D call. Germline CDR1 and CDR2: ENHRY and SYGVKD. The CDR3 is 11 amino acids. V was pared by 6 bases and J by 2 bases, with 3 bases between. The CDR3 DNA reads as TGTGCCATCAGCCACACAGATACGCAGTATTTT. Its translation: CAISHTDTQYF.

V usage is TRBV18 and J usage is TRBJ2-7; 8 bases agree with TRBD2. The CDR3 has 16 residues. Germline loops: CDR1 KGHSH, CDR2 LQKENI. The J segment lost 6 bases and the V segment lost 3 bases, leaving 13 bases of the junction unmatched. The CDR3 here is CASSPVWSSGPPEQYF. CDR3 coding DNA: TGTGCCAGCTCACCGGTATGGTCTAGCGGGCCGCCCGAGCAGTACTTC.

Many counts were recorded for this clonotype. The chain is built from TRBV3-1 and TRBJ1-1, with D hard to call. The CDR3 is made up of 12 amino acids. Germline V gene data show CDR1 as LGHDT and CDR2 as YNNKEL (reference sequence). Trimming cost V 0 bases and J 11 bases, with 10 bases left between them. Written as DNA, the CDR3 is TGTGCCAGCAGCCAAGATTCCGCTGGGGCTTTCTTT. This codes for CASSQDSAGAFF.

This clonotype was found many times. The genes are TRBV7-9 and TRBJ2-3; TRBD2 matches 13 bases. With 5 bases clipped from V and 1 base from J, the junction kept 3 bases outside the gene matches. The CDR3 contains 16 residues. Germline-derived CDR1 and CDR2 are SEHNR and FQNEAQ (reference sequence). The CDR3 DNA reads TGTGCCAGCAGCCCAGGACTAGCGGGAGGCACAGATACGCAGTATTTT. Protein product: CASSPGLAGGTDTQYF.

This clonotype was seen only a few times. The gene calls are TRBV7-9 and TRBJ2-7, with 9 bases lining up with TRBD2. V gave up 4 bases and J gave up 1 base; unmatched junction bases: 8. This CDR3 region has 16 residues. The V gene's germline CDR1 is SEHNR and CDR2 FQNEAQ (reference sequence). DNA of the CDR3: TGTGCCAGCAGCTCGGCACTAGCGGGCCCTTCCTACGAGCAGTACTTC. Encoded protein: CASSSALAGPSYEQYF.

This chain connects TRBV29-1 to TRBJ1-2; TRBD1 agrees at 7 bases. The CDR3 spans 12 residues. The V gene end was trimmed by 7 bases and the J gene end by 2 bases; junction bases not matched to a gene: 4. CDR1 SQVTM and CDR2 ANQGSEA come from the germline V gene. The chain's CDR3 is CSASTGNYGYTF. DNA for the CDR3: TGCAGCGCCTCGACAGGGAACTATGGCTACACCTTC.

The table lists this clonotype with a few counts. The chain uses TRBV6-1 and TRBJ2-3; D is unclear. The CDR3 covers 13 residues. The V gene's germline CDR1 is MNHNS and CDR2 SASEGT. Trimming pared 7 bases from V and 0 bases from J, leaving 8 bases between. CDR3 DNA: TGTGCCAGCAAAATAGACAGCACAGATACGCAGTATTTT. Encoded protein: CASKIDSTDTQYF.

The rearrangement links TRBV29-1 to TRBJ2-7; TRBD1 matches 7 bases. The CDR3 covers 16 residues. Losses at the gene ends were 1 base for V and 4 bases for J; bases not matched to a gene: 13. Germline values: CDR1 SQVTM, CDR2 ANQGSEA. CDR3 residues: CSVEGRGTEGTYEQYF. DNA of the CDR3: TGCAGCGTTGAAGGTAGGGGGACAGAGGGCACGTACGAGCAGTACTTC.

About this clonotype itself: The junction departs from germline at one end; a sequencing error may be responsible. The chain has TRBV2 and TRBJ2-7, with 9 bases matching TRBD1. CDR1 and CDR2 (germline): SNHLY, FYNNEI. The CDR3 loop spans 14 amino acids. The DNA for the CDR3 is TGTGCCAGCGGCCCCCGGGACAGGGTCTACCAGCAGTACTTC. Translation gives CASGPRDRVYQQYF.

Only a few counts were recorded for this clonotype. The rearrangement uses TRBV20-1 and TRBJ2-7, with unresolved D. The V and J ends lost 2 bases and 3 bases respectively, with 23 bases between them. CDR3 length: 17 residues. The germline V gene has CDR1 DFQATT and CDR2 SNEGSKA (reference sequence). This CDR3 is CSARKVSSGGLIYEQYF. In DNA, the CDR3 is TGCAGTGCTAGAAAAGTGTCGTCCGGCGGCTTAATCTACGAGCAGTACTTC.

The V call is TRBV20-1, the J call TRBJ2-7, with unresolved D. CDR1 is DFQATT and CDR2 is SNEGSKA in the germline V gene (reference sequence). V was clipped by 0 bases and J by 3 bases, with 9 bases between them. This CDR3 spans 13 amino acids. This CDR3 reads CSARDRYYYEQYF. As DNA, the CDR3 is TGCAGTGCTAGAGACAGGTACTACTACGAGCAGTACTTC.

The chain couples TRBV5-6 to TRBJ1-3; D not resolved. The CDR3 contains 16 residues. V was shortened by 0 bases and J by 8 bases, with 18 bases between the two germline ends. CDR1 is SGHDT and CDR2 is YYEEEE in the germline V gene. CDR3 nucleotide sequence: TGTGCCAGCAGCTTGGGAAACGGACGGCTGTTGGACACCATATATTTT. Protein sequence: CASSLGNGRLLDTIYF.

This clonotype has at least ten counts. The chain employs TRBV29-1 and TRBJ2-7; D may be TRBD2 (7 bases). This CDR3 has 11 residues. The germline V gene has CDR1 SQVTM and CDR2 ANQGSEA. V lost 3 bases and J 7 bases, leaving 10 bases between the germline ends. The CDR3 DNA sequence: TGCAGCGTTGAGCGGGGGCAAGAGCAGTACTTC. It encodes CSVERGQEQYF.

The chain couples TRBV4-1 to TRBJ1-2, with unresolved D. The CDR3 runs 13 residues. Trimming shortened V by 4 bases and J by 10 bases, and 16 bases separated the two germline ends. Germline CDR1 is MGHRA and CDR2 is YSYEKL. CDR3 loop: CASSLIDSRAYTF. The CDR3 DNA follows: TGCGCCAGCAGCCTTATAGATTCCCGGGCCTACACCTTC.